A selection of T cell receptor beta chains follows, all from one sample in a study of blood T cells in healthy people across ages. TCRdb re-derived calls from the 5' RACE reads in MiXCR, one entry per CDR3 protein. The sample lists about 800,000 distinct CDR3 sequences, just under 25% seen once, with under 4% in the top ten. This same sample was also part of a study on T cells of mothers and their children.

Material for sequencing was blood. The receptors come from a boy between 10 and 17 years old in good health. Both conserved end residues are part of each CDR3. A D gene is named only where the DNA matches it firmly. Part of the rows lack a size; the others show once, few, many or a class for expanded clones.

v_call,clone_size,d_call,j_call,cdr3_nt,cdr3_aa
TRBV4-3,few,-,TRBJ2-6,TGCGCCAGCAGCCAAGATTCCAGGGCCCCCAACCGGGCCAACGTCCTGACTTTC,CASSQDSRAPNRANVLTF
TRBV28,-,-,TRBJ2-4,TGTGCCAGCAGTTTCCGGGGGATTCAGTACTTC,CASSFRGIQYF
TRBV6-5,-,-,TRBJ1-2,TGTGCCAGCAAAACGGGAGGCGGCTACACCTTC,CASKTGGGYTF
TRBV20-1,few,-,TRBJ2-7,TGCAGTGCTAGAGGCCAACACGTGCTCGTCGAGCAGTACTTC,CSARGQHVLVEQYF
TRBV5-1,few,-,TRBJ1-2,TGCGCCAGCAGCTTGTCGGGTAATGGCTACACCTTC,CASSLSGNGYTF
TRBV27,few,-,TRBJ2-1,TGTGCCAGCACGTGGGGTGGCTCCTACAATGAGCAGTTCTTC,CASTWGGSYNEQFF
TRBV4-1,few,TRBD2,TRBJ2-5,TGCGCCAGCAGCCCCACCCCGGGACTAGCGGTCCAAGAGACCCAGTACTTC,CASSPTPGLAVQETQYF
TRBV20-1,few,TRBD1,TRBJ2-5,TGCAGTGCCCAACAGACAGGGACCCTCGAAGAGACCCAGTACTTC,CSAQQTGTLEETQYF
TRBV7-2,-,TRBD2,TRBJ2-3,TGTGCCAGCAGCTTACGTGGTGGGAGCGGGGGTTCAGATACGCAGTATTTT,CASSLRGGSGGSDTQYF
TRBV15,-,TRBD1,TRBJ2-3,TGTGCCACCAGCAAGGACAGGGCCGGAGATACGCAGTATTTT,CATSKDRAGDTQYF
TRBV27,-,TRBD2,TRBJ2-5,TGTGCCAGCAGTTCAGCGGGAGTCGGGGAGACCCAGTACTTC,CASSSAGVGETQYF
TRBV20-1,-,-,TRBJ2-1,TGCAGTGCTAGAGGGGGGGCCGTCTACAATGAGCAGTTCTTC,CSARGGAVYNEQFF
TRBV11-2,few,TRBD2,TRBJ2-6,TGTGCCAGCAGCTTAGATCGGCTAGCGGGGGGGGGAGGGGCCAACGTCCTGACTTTC,CASSLDRLAGGGGANVLTF
TRBV9,few,TRBD2,TRBJ2-1,TGTGCCAGTAGCCCCCGACTAGCGGAGGCATACAATGAGCAGTTCTTC,CASSPRLAEAYNEQFF
TRBV20-1,-,TRBD2,TRBJ2-3,TGCAGTGCTAGTTATCCGCTTGGGGGGGGTCCTAGCACAGATACGCAGTATTTT,CSASYPLGGGPSTDTQYF
TRBV15,few,-,TRBJ2-4,TGTGCCACCAGCAGAGACCAGACGGGAAAACCCCTAGCCAAAAACATTCAGTACTTC,CATSRDQTGKPLAKNIQYF
TRBV7-2,few,-,TRBJ1-4,TGTGCCAGCAGCGCCGGACAGCACCTTAATGAAAAACTGTTTTTT,CASSAGQHLNEKLFF
TRBV4-3,-,TRBD2,TRBJ2-1,TGCGCCGCCCATACTAGCGGGGGGGCGGGTTACGATGAGCAGTTCTTC,CAAHTSGGAGYDEQFF
TRBV6-5,-,-,TRBJ2-2,TGTGCCAGCAGTTACTTAGGGGTCCCCGGGGAGCTGTTTTTT,CASSYLGVPGELFF
TRBV11-3,many,-,TRBJ2-2,TGTGCCAGCAGCTTAGGAACAGGGACCGGGGAGCTGTTTTTT,CASSLGTGTGELFF
TRBV29-1,-,-,TRBJ2-7,TGCAGCGTTGAGCGTGGCCAGGATCCCGAGCAGTACTTC,CSVERGQDPEQYF
TRBV18,-,-,TRBJ2-7,TGTGCCAGCTCACCCTCGGGGGACTCCTACGAGCAGTACTTC,CASSPSGDSYEQYF
TRBV28,-,-,TRBJ2-4,TGTGCCAGCAGTTTACTTATCCGACCCCAGGGCGCCAAAAACATTCAGTACTTC,CASSLLIRPQGAKNIQYF
TRBV25-1,few,-,TRBJ2-1,TGTGCCAGCAGTGGAGGGGTCCCGGGGCAGTTCTTC,CASSGGVPGQFF
TRBV28,-,TRBD1,TRBJ2-7,TGTGCCAGCAGTGCCTTTACAGGGGGCCGGTACGAGCAGTACTTC,CASSAFTGGRYEQYF
TRBV28,-,-,TRBJ2-7,TGTGCCAGCAGCTTATCACAGGGGGGGGTCCTCGAGCAGTACTTC,CASSLSQGGVLEQYF
TRBV7-9,-,TRBD1,TRBJ1-4,TGTGCCAGCAGCGTCCGGACAGGGGGGAATGAAAAACTGTTTTTT,CASSVRTGGNEKLFF
TRBV4-2,-,TRBD2,TRBJ2-5,TGTGCCAGCAGCCCACACATTCTAGCGGGAGTTTTAGGGCAAGAGACCCAGTACTTC,CASSPHILAGVLGQETQYF
TRBV20-1,few,-,TRBJ2-7,TGCAGTGCCCGGGGACCGACCTCCTACGAGCAGTACTTC,CSARGPTSYEQYF
TRBV5-1,-,-,TRBJ1-1,TGCGCCAGCAGCTCCCAAGGGACTGGGACTGAAGCTTTCTTT,CASSSQGTGTEAFF
TRBV4-1,-,-,TRBJ1-4,TGCGCCAGCAGCCAAGAGGCAGTAAATGAAAAACTGTTTTTT,CASSQEAVNEKLFF
TRBV4-3,-,-,TRBJ2-7,TGCGCCAGCAGCGTTCCGTTCTACCTCTTTACGCAGGGGAACGAGCAGTACTTC,CASSVPFYLFTQGNEQYF
TRBV9,-,-,TRBJ2-7,TGTGCCAGCAGCCCAACCGGACAGAGGGGTCCCTACGAGCAGTACTTC,CASSPTGQRGPYEQYF
TRBV20-1,-,-,TRBJ2-7,TGCAGTGCTCATTCCGTCAGCTCAAGCTCCTACGAGCAGTACTTC,CSAHSVSSSSYEQYF
TRBV14,-,-,TRBJ1-1,TGTGCCAGCAGCGGCTTACATGGCGGGACCACTGAAGCTTTCTTT,CASSGLHGGTTEAFF
TRBV3-1,-,TRBD1,TRBJ2-1,TGTGCCAGCACACCTTGGGACAGGGATGGCAATGAGCAGTTCTTC,CASTPWDRDGNEQFF
TRBV6-1,-,TRBD1,TRBJ1-6,TGTGCCAGCAGCCAGGGACGCGGACAGGGCTATTCACCCCTCCACTTT,CASSQGRGQGYSPLHF
TRBV9,-,-,TRBJ2-7,TGTGCCAGCAGCAAAGTCGGGGGATCCTACGAGCAGTACTTC,CASSKVGGSYEQYF
TRBV28,few,-,TRBJ2-3,TGTGCCAGCAGTTGGACAGGCACAGATACGCAGTATTTT,CASSWTGTDTQYF
TRBV7-3,-,-,TRBJ2-1,TGTGCCAGCAGCCGGGGGATCTACAATGAGCAGTTCTTC,CASSRGIYNEQFF
TRBV12-3/TRBV12-4,few,-,TRBJ2-2,TGTGCCAGCACAGGGGGAGGCTCCGGGGAGCTGTTTTTT,CASTGGGSGELFF
TRBV12-3/TRBV12-4,few,-,TRBJ2-1,TGTGCCAGCAGACGTAGCGGAGGGGGCAATGAGCAGTTCTTC,CASRRSGGGNEQFF
TRBV7-6,-,TRBD2,TRBJ2-5,TGTGCCAGCAGCTTAGAGGTAGCGGGGACGGAGACCCAGTACTTC,CASSLEVAGTETQYF
TRBV29-1,-,-,TRBJ2-1,TGCAGCGGAGCGAACAATGAGCAGTTCTTC,CSGANNEQFF
TRBV20-1,-,TRBD2,TRBJ2-4,TGCAGTGCTACCCCTAGCGGGGGGCTTAGAAACATTCAGTACTTC,CSATPSGGLRNIQYF
TRBV28,few,-,TRBJ2-1,TGTGCCAGCAGTCAAGAATCACGGGGTTCAACCAATGAGCAGTTCTTC,CASSQESRGSTNEQFF
TRBV12-5,once,-,TRBJ2-3,TGTGCTAGTGGTTTGAGGGACCGAATCACAGATACGCAGTATTTT,CASGLRDRITDTQYF
TRBV7-2,few,TRBD1,TRBJ1-2,TGTGCCAGCAGCTTAGGTACAGGGGGCTATGGCTGCACCTTC,CASSLGTGGYGCTF
TRBV12-3/TRBV12-4,-,-,TRBJ2-2,-,CASSFGAGGELFF
TRBV12-3/TRBV12-4,-,-,TRBJ1-4,TGTGCCAGCAGTCAGACGACAGTCAGTGAAAAACTGTTTTTT,CASSQTTVSEKLFF
TRBV12-3/TRBV12-4,-,-,TRBJ2-5,TGTGCCAGCAGTTCCCCAGGGTGGGAGACCCAGTACTTC,CASSSPGWETQYF
TRBV20-1,few,TRBD2,TRBJ2-7,TGCAGTGCTAGCGGGGCTAGCGGTACCCACGAGCAGTACTTC,CSASGASGTHEQYF
TRBV5-6,-,-,TRBJ1-1,TGTGCCAGCAGCTTTCGCAGGGCGGCTGAAGCTTTCTTT,CASSFRRAAEAFF
TRBV6-5,-,TRBD1,TRBJ1-1,TGTGCCAGCGGGTACAGGGGGGTCGGCATGAACACTGAAGCTTTCTTT,CASGYRGVGMNTEAFF
TRBV15,few,TRBD1,TRBJ1-2,TGTGCCACCAGCAAATGGGACAGGGGTGACTATGGCTACACCTTC,CATSKWDRGDYGYTF